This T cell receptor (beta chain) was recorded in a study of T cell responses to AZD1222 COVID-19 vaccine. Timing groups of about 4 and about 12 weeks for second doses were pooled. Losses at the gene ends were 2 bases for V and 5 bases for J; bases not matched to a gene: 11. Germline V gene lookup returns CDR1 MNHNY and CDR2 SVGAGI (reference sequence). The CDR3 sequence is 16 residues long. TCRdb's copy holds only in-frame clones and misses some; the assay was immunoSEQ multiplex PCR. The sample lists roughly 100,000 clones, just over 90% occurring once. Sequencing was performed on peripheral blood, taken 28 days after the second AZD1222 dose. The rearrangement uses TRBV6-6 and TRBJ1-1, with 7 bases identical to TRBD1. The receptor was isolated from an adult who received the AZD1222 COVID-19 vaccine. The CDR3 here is CASSYATGIVGTEAFF. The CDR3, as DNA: TGTGCCAGCAGTTACGCGACAGGGATAGTAGGGACTGAAGCTTTCTTT.